Listed here are 9 T cell receptor beta chains from one sample, sequenced in a study of blood T cells in healthy people across ages. Primed by a sample-barcoded 5' primer and a J-beta primer mix, a second PCR proceeded for roughly 6 to 12 cycles. TCRdb ran MiXCR on the 5' RACE reads and lists one entry per CDR3 protein. The sample holds over 600,000 distinct CDR3 sequences; around 45% are singletons and the top ten take 15% to 20%. Sequences were obtained from blood. The receptor source for this set is an older man in good health.

The chain uses TRBV30 and TRBJ2-5; D might be TRBD1 (5 bases). The CDR3 is 16 amino acids. Germline loops: CDR1 GTSNPN, CDR2 SVGIG (reference sequence). V dropped 4 bases and J dropped 2 bases, with 20 bases sitting between them. In DNA form, the CDR3 reads TGTGCCTGGACAAAACGGTTGGGCAGGGCACAAGAGACCCAGTACTTC. Translated, it gives CAWTKRLGRAQETQYF.

The chain has TRBV20-1 and TRBJ2-1; TRBD2 matches 12 bases. V lost 4 bases and J lost 8; bases outside the gene matches: 6. Germline CDR1 and CDR2: DFQATT and SNEGSKA (reference sequence). This CDR3 is 14 amino acids long. The DNA for the CDR3 is TGCAGTGCTATGCCTAGCGGGAGGGTGTATGAGCAGTTCTTC. Translated: CSAMPSGRVYEQFF.

A single count supports this clonotype. This sequence joins TRBV10-2 and TRBJ2-1; 10 bases line up with TRBD2. This CDR3 region has 13 residues. The germline gives CDR1 WSHSY, CDR2 SAAADI. Trimming cost V 7 bases and J 9 bases; bases outside gene matches: 6. The CDR3 DNA is TGCGCCAGCACCAGCGGGGGGGCCGGTGAGCAGTTCTTC. This encodes CASTSGGAGEQFF.

This clonotype showed up just once. The chain recombines TRBV27 with TRBJ2-7; TRBD1 agrees at 8 bases. Germline V gene data show CDR1 as MNHEY and CDR2 as SMNVEV (reference sequence). There are 11 residues in the CDR3. CDR3 DNA sequence: TGTACCACACAGGGGGTCTACGAGCAGTACTTC. Translation gives CTTQGVYEQYF.

This clonotype was found many times. The chain couples TRBV5-1 to TRBJ2-7; D gene uncertain. CDR1 is SGHRS, CDR2 YFSETQ, per germline. Trimming shortened V by 0 bases and J by 5 bases, and 12 bases separated the two germline ends. CDR3 size: 14 residues. The CDR3 coding sequence is TGCGCCAGCAGCTTGGAAAGGCATCCTGACGAGCAGTACTTC. Its translation: CASSLERHPDEQYF. The whole variable domain, remainder taken from reference TRBV5-1 and TRBJ2-7, is KAGVTQTPRYLIKTRGQQVTLSCSPISGHRSVSWYQQTPGQGLQFLFEYFSETQRNKGNFPGRFSGRQFSNSRSEMNVSTLELGDSALYLCASSLERHPDEQYFGPGTRLTVT.

The chain is built from TRBV14 and TRBJ1-6; D remains ambiguous. The CDR3 covers 14 residues. From germline, CDR1 is SGHDN and CDR2 FVKESK. V was shortened by 3 bases and J by 7 bases, with 10 bases between the two germline ends. CDR3 amino acids: CASSQIRRNSPLHF. The CDR3 nucleotides are TGTGCCAGCAGCCAGATCAGGAGGAATTCACCCCTCCACTTT.

The sample holds many counts of this clonotype. The chain couples TRBV6-2 or TRBV6-3 to TRBJ1-1; a possible D gene is TRBD1 (5 bases). The CDR3 runs to 13 residues. Per germline, CDR1 MNHEY and CDR2 SVGEGT. With 7 bases removed from V and 1 base from J, the gap between germline ends came to 10 bases. The CDR3 coding sequence is TGTGCCAGCACCGGGACCTCGAACACTGAAGCTTTCTTT. It is translated as CASTGTSNTEAFF.

The CDR3 DNA sequence: TGTGCCAGCCTCCATGGGGGTGAGCAGTACTTC. Amino acid sequence: CASLHGGEQYF. The V gene is TRBV27, the J gene TRBJ2-7, with D perhaps TRBD1 or TRBD2 (5 bases each). CDR3 length: 11 amino acids. The germline V gene encodes CDR1 MNHEY and CDR2 SMNVEV (reference sequence). V lost 8 bases to trimming and J lost 7 bases, with 12 bases between them.

This clonotype was seen a handful of times. This chain joins TRBV29-1 and TRBJ2-7, with 7 bases fitting TRBD2. The V gene end was trimmed by 1 base and the J gene end by 6 bases; junction bases not matched to a gene: 12. Per germline, CDR1 SQVTM and CDR2 ANQGSEA. The CDR3 spans 15 residues. CDR3 in DNA: TGCAGCGTTGAAGGGGAGGGAGGACGGGCTCTCGAGCAGTACTTC. Protein sequence: CSVEGEGGRALEQYF.